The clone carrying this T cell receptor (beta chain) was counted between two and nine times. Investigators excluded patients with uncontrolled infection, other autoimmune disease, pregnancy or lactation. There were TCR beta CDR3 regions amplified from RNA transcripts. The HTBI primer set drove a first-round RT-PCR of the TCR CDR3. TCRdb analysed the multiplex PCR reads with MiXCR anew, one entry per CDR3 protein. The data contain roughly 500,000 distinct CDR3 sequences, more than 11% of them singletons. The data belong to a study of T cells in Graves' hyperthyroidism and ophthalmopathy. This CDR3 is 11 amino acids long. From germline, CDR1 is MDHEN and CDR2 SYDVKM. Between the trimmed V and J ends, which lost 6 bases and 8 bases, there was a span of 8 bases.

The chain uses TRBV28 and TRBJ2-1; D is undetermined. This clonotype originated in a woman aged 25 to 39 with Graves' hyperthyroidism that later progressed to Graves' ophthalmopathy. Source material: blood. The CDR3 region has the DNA TGTGCCAGCAGCGTGAGGTATGAGCAGTTCTTC. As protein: CASSVRYEQFF.